One T cell receptor beta chain is described in this entry. Primers for the PCR totalled 60 Vbeta and 13 Jbeta. How the authors handled the data: There were around 80 million unique TCR beta chains by a later count, and 10 million to 12 million of them were shared. Repertoires were generated with immunoSEQ multiplex PCR, while TCRdb's copy carries only in-frame clones and drops some. D and trimming come from the DNA, and the V and J calls and clone size come from that table. The sample comprises over 95,000 clones, 82% of which are singletons, and around 2.7% rests with the top ten. The sample originates from a study of cytomegalovirus exposure and HLA in healthy donors. Study details: Just over 80% of around 390 genotyped donors fell in the Caucasian-associated ancestry cluster.

The trim removed 3 bases at V and 3 bases at J, leaving 5 bases unmatched. The CDR3 length is 16 residues. Looked up from germline, CDR1 is SGHNT and CDR2 is YYREEE (reference sequence). Sequenced material: PBMCs. The V and J genes are TRBV5-4 and TRBJ2-3; 12 nucleotides align to TRBD2. The clonotype was recovered from a woman between 18 and 29 years old in good health and CMV-seronegative. CDR3 DNA: TGTGCCAGCAGCTCGACTAGCGGGAGTGTTACAGATACGCAGTATTTT. This translates into CASSSTSGSVTDTQYF.